One sample yielded the 30 T cell receptor beta chains listed below, sequenced in a study of shared clonotypes between healthy human individuals (dated by TCRdb to about 2020). The library was generated by the immunoSEQ multiplex PCR assay. Sourced from immuneACCESS, this table was stored by TCRdb with only in-frame sequences that have V and J called. A share of the clones is absent; for the studies checked, an unresolved V gene accounts for under half, and the remainder has no known explanation. The sample table holds a few hundred thousand clones, of which more than 70% were seen once. The biggest ten clones account for approximately 12% of the sample. The sequencing sample was made of PBMCs. These receptors originate from a woman aged 40-49 years in good health. Some clones in this sample may be carry-over from other donors' samples.

This chain uses TRBV11-2 with TRBJ2-1; D is unclear. Between the trimmed V and J ends, which lost 2 bases and 9 bases, there was a span of 11 bases. The CDR3 contains 13 residues. From germline, CDR1 is SGHAT and CDR2 FQNNGV. Written as DNA, the CDR3 is TGTGCCAGCAGCTTAATGGGCGGCAGTGAGCAGTTCTTC. Translated: CASSLMGGSEQFF.

The chain carries TRBV7-2 and TRBJ1-2; D remains ambiguous. CDR3 size: 14 residues. Germline assignment: CDR1 SGHTA and CDR2 FQGNSA. V lost 0 bases to trimming and J lost 8 bases, with 13 bases between them. In DNA form, the CDR3 reads TGTGCCAGCAGCTTAGCGCCAACCAACTTAGGCTACACCTTC. Amino acid sequence: CASSLAPTNLGYTF.

The V call is TRBV11-2, the J call TRBJ1-1; D might be TRBD1 (6 bases). This CDR3 comprises 13 residues. In germline, CDR1 is SGHAT, CDR2 FQNNGV. V was pared by 1 base and J by 10 bases, with 13 bases between. The chain's CDR3 is CASSLGGGRRAFF. DNA of the CDR3: TGTGCCAGCAGCTTAGGAGGGGGTAGGAGAGCTTTCTTT.

The chain links TRBV5-6 to TRBJ2-5; D uncertain. V was pared by 4 bases and J by 2 bases, with 9 bases between. CDR1 SGHDT and CDR2 YYEEEE come from the germline V gene. This CDR3 is 13 amino acids long. CDR3 region: CASSPGPQETQYF. The CDR3 DNA reads TGTGCCAGCAGCCCTGGCCCACAAGAGACCCAGTACTTC.

CDR3 bases: TGTGCCACCAGCAGAGTCCCCATCGCGTCATCCTACAATGAGCAGTTCTTC. Translating it yields CATSRVPIASSYNEQFF. This chain links TRBV15 with TRBJ2-1; D is uncertain. Germline V gene sequence: CDR1 LNHNV, CDR2 YYDKDF (reference sequence). This CDR3 is built from 17 residues. V was clipped by 1 base and J by 1 base, with 14 bases between them.

This clone was counted at least ten times. V and J are TRBV28 and TRBJ1-5, with D possibly being TRBD1 (5 bases). The ends were cut back, 2 bases at V and 4 bases at J, with 15 bases in the middle. This CDR3 is built from 16 residues. Germline values: CDR1 MDHEN, CDR2 SYDVKM. CDR3 loop: CASSLELGDGNQPQHF. DNA of the CDR3: TGTGCCAGCAGTTTAGAGTTGGGGGACGGTAATCAGCCCCAGCATTTT.

V usage is TRBV5-5 and J usage is TRBJ2-6; D may be TRBD1 (6 bases). The germline gives CDR1 SGHKS, CDR2 YYEKEE (reference sequence). V was clipped by 5 bases and J by 3 bases, with 12 bases between them. The CDR3 has 15 amino acids. CDR3 sequence: CASSGGQGGANVLTF. The CDR3 DNA reads as TGTGCCAGCAGTGGGGGACAAGGTGGGGCCAACGTCCTGACTTTC.

This clone was picked up one time. The rearrangement joins TRBV15 to TRBJ1-5; TRBD1 is a possible D gene (6 bases). The CDR3 extends over 15 amino acids. Germline CDR1 reads LNHNV; CDR2 reads YYDKDF (reference sequence). Trimming left V 0 bases short and J 4 bases short, with 10 bases between. For the CDR3, the DNA is TGTGCCACCAGCAGAGACGCACAGGGAAATCAGCCCCAGCATTTT. This gives the protein CATSRDAQGNQPQHF.

The chain couples TRBV5-1 to TRBJ2-7; the match to TRBD2 covers 9 bases. J was trimmed by 2 bases and V by 0 bases; bases with no gene match: 3. Germline CDR1 SGHRS, CDR2 YFSETQ. The CDR3 runs 15 residues. The CDR3 sequence: CASSLDLAGTYEQYF. The CDR3 DNA reads TGCGCCAGCAGCTTGGACCTAGCGGGGACCTACGAGCAGTACTTC.

Regarding this clone: Relative to the germline gene, one junction end is altered; a read error may explain this. J is TRBJ2-7 and V is TRBV6-5, with 10 bases lining up with TRBD2. The CDR3 consists of 15 residues. From germline, CDR1 is MNHEY and CDR2 SVGAGI. CDR3 protein: CASTYGLAGAYEQYF. The CDR3 nucleotides are TGTGCCAGCACTTACGGGCTAGCGGGAGCTTACGAGCAGTACTTC.

The sample holds a few counts of this clone. This may be a read error, as it is one base from a much larger clone. The sample holds other DNA sequences that translate to the same CDR3. The gene calls are TRBV4-1 and TRBJ2-7; D unresolved. The CDR3 is made up of 14 amino acids. Germline V CDR1 and CDR2: MGHRA, YSYEKL. CDR3 DNA sequence: TGCGCCAGCAGCCAAGGAATCTTCTCCTACGGGCAGTACTTC. Its protein product is CASSQGIFSYGQYF.

This clone was picked up a small number of times. A far more abundant clone sits one base away, making this likely a read error. The chain has TRBV6-5 and TRBJ2-3, with D perhaps matching TRBD1 or TRBD2 (5 bases each). Germline V gene lookup returns CDR1 MNHEY and CDR2 SVGAGI. The CDR3 extends over 14 amino acids. Trimming pared 8 bases from V and 2 bases from J, leaving 14 bases between. CDR3 amino acids: CASGLGTVTDTQYF. CDR3 sequence (DNA): TGTGCCAGCGGGCTCGGGACCGTCACAGATACGCAGTATTTT.

The chain has TRBV4-3 and TRBJ2-5; unclear D gene. V was shortened by 0 bases and J by 5 bases, with 7 bases between the two germline ends. In germline, CDR1 is LGHNA, CDR2 YSLEER. This CDR3 comprises 13 residues. The CDR3 DNA follows: TGCGCCAGCAGCCAAGACCACTGGGAGACCCAGTACTTC. Translating it yields CASSQDHWETQYF.

This chain uses TRBV19 with TRBJ1-1; TRBD1 matches at 9 bases. Germline assignment: CDR1 LNHDA and CDR2 SQIVND (reference sequence). The ends lost 5 bases at V and 5 bases at J; junction bases unmatched: 6. The CDR3 totals 14 residues. CDR3 loop: CASSEQGAWTEAFF. CDR3 bases: TGTGCCAGTAGTGAACAGGGGGCTTGGACTGAAGCTTTCTTT.

The genes are TRBV27 and TRBJ2-7, with D possibly being TRBD1 (5 bases). Trimming removed 5 bases at V and 2 bases at J, with 10 bases between. This CDR3 is 13 amino acids long. In germline, CDR1 is MNHEY, CDR2 SMNVEV (reference sequence). CDR3 coding DNA: TGTGCCAGCAGTGTCAGGGAAACCTACGAGCAGTACTTC. Translation gives CASSVRETYEQYF.

The gene calls are TRBV5-1 and TRBJ1-1; 9 bases line up with TRBD1. The CDR3 sequence is 15 residues long. From germline, CDR1 is SGHRS and CDR2 YFSETQ. Trimming cost V 4 bases and J 5 bases; bases outside gene matches: 9. CDR3: CASSGATGGGTEAFF. The CDR3 coding sequence is TGCGCCAGCAGCGGGGCGACAGGGGGTGGAACTGAAGCTTTCTTT.

This chain links TRBV19 with TRBJ1-1; D gene unclear. Germline-derived CDR1 and CDR2 are LNHDA and SQIVND (reference sequence). Trimming pared 8 bases from V and 11 bases from J, leaving 27 bases between. The CDR3 contains 15 residues. The CDR3 loop is CASRQSPSLPLWAFF. The CDR3 DNA follows: TGTGCCAGTCGACAAAGCCCTTCATTACCCTTGTGGGCTTTCTTT.

The chain is built from TRBV27 and TRBJ2-1; no reliable D call. CDR1 and CDR2 from the germline V gene are MNHEY and SMNVEV (reference sequence). V lost 8 bases and J 7 bases, leaving 18 bases between the germline ends. The CDR3 extends over 14 amino acids. This CDR3 is CASSRITAANEQFF. CDR3 DNA sequence: TGTGCCAGCTCACGCATTACCGCCGCGAATGAGCAGTTCTTC.

V usage is TRBV28 and J usage is TRBJ2-5; 8 nucleotides align to TRBD2. Unmatched junction bases numbered 9, after V lost 3 bases and J lost 0 bases. This CDR3 contains 17 residues. Germline assignment: CDR1 MDHEN and CDR2 SYDVKM. The CDR3 here is CASSLERSGSYQETQYF. The CDR3 DNA reads as TGTGCCAGCAGTTTGGAACGGAGCGGGAGTTACCAAGAGACCCAGTACTTC.

The rearrangement joins TRBV2 to TRBJ1-5, with D possibly being TRBD1 (6 bases). V was pared by 3 bases and J by 7 bases, with 10 bases between. Germline V gene lookup returns CDR1 SNHLY and CDR2 FYNNEI. CDR3 length equals 13 residues. The CDR3 is CASSDGGRQPQHF. In nucleotides, the CDR3 is TGTGCCAGCAGTGATGGGGGGCGCCAGCCCCAGCATTTT. The full variable domain, its missing parts supplied by reference TRBV2 and TRBJ1-5, is EPEVTQTPSHQVTQMGQEVILRCVPISNHLYFYWYRQILGQKVEFLVSFYNNEISEKSEIFDDQFSVERPDGSNFTLKIRSTKLEDSAMYFCASSDGGRQPQHFGDGTRLSIL.

V is TRBV5-6 and J is TRBJ2-7; D might be TRBD1 (5 bases). Germline V lookup: CDR1 SGHDT, CDR2 YYEEEE. Trimming removed 2 bases from V and 0 bases from J, with 15 bases in between. CDR3 length: 16 amino acids. The CDR3 DNA reads TGTGCCAGCAGCTTTGGGCAGGGTTCCAACTCCTACGAGCAGTACTTC. Encoded protein: CASSFGQGSNSYEQYF.

This chain uses TRBV30 with TRBJ2-7; 7 positions agree with TRBD2. This CDR3 is 17 amino acids long. The trim removed 2 bases at V and 0 bases at J, leaving 13 bases unmatched. Germline loops: CDR1 GTSNPN, CDR2 SVGIG (reference sequence). The CDR3 DNA is TGTGCCTGGAGTCAGGCTAGCGGAAGCCAGCGCTCCTACGAGCAGTACTTC. Translation: CAWSQASGSQRSYEQYF. Looking up the rest from reference TRBV30 and TRBJ2-7 gives the full variable domain: SQTIHQWPATLVQPVGSPLSLECTVEGTSNPNLYWYRQAAGRGLQLLFYSVGIGQISSEVPQNLSASRPQDRQFILSSKKLLLSDSGFYLCAWSQASGSQRSYEQYFGPGTRLTVT.

The V gene is TRBV18, the J gene TRBJ2-7; D may be TRBD1 (6 bases). V gave up 0 bases and J gave up 6 bases, with 12 bases separating them. CDR3 length: 14 residues. The germline V gene has CDR1 KGHSH and CDR2 LQKENI. CDR3 amino acids: CASSPPLQGLEQYF. The CDR3 DNA is TGTGCCAGCTCACCACCCCTCCAGGGGCTCGAGCAGTACTTC. The complete variable domain, with remaining parts taken from reference TRBV18 and TRBJ2-7, reads NAGVMQNPRHLVRRRGQEARLRCSPMKGHSHVYWYRQLPEEGLKFMVYLQKENIIDESGMPKERFSAEFPKEGPSILRIQQVVRGDSAAYFCASSPPLQGLEQYFGPGTRLTVT.

The chain couples TRBV9 to TRBJ2-7, with a tentative D call TRBD2 (6 bases). The V end lost 5 bases, the J end lost 1 base, and 7 bases lay between the germline ends. The germline CDR1 and CDR2 sequences are SGDLS and YYNGEE. CDR3 length equals 12 residues. Here the CDR3 DNA reads TGTGCCAGCAGTAGCGGTTCCTACGAGCAGTACTTC. Protein sequence: CASSSGSYEQYF.

The rearrangement links TRBV10-3 to TRBJ1-1, with TRBD1 matching 8 bases. CDR1 and CDR2 from the germline V gene are ENHRY and SYGVKD. The CDR3 has 17 amino acids. V trimming: 3 bases; J trimming: 3 bases; junction bases outside the gene matches: 12. The CDR3 nucleotides are TGTGCCATCAGTGAATGGGCAGGGGGCCTGGGGGACACTGAAGCTTTCTTT. It encodes CAISEWAGGLGDTEAFF.

This rearrangement joins TRBV13 to TRBJ1-2; 7 positions match TRBD1. The J segment lost 6 bases and the V segment lost 0 bases, leaving 16 bases of the junction unmatched. CDR3 size: 18 residues. Germline values: CDR1 PRHDT, CDR2 FYEKMQ (reference sequence). For the CDR3, the DNA is TGTGCCAGCAGCTTAGGCCCCCGCCTAATACAGGGGTACGATGGCTACACCTTC. This gives the protein CASSLGPRLIQGYDGYTF.

The gene calls are TRBV28 and TRBJ2-7; 7 bases are shared with TRBD1. Germline V gives CDR1 MDHEN, CDR2 SYDVKM. CDR3 length: 14 amino acids. V was pared by 1 base and J by 6 bases, with 6 bases of the junction left unmatched. The CDR3 loop reads CASSLFGRGSEQYF. CDR3 DNA sequence: TGTGCCAGCAGTTTATTCGGCAGGGGGAGCGAGCAGTACTTC. Full variable domain (remainder filled in from reference TRBV28 and TRBJ2-7): DVKVTQSSRYLVKRTGEKVFLECVQDMDHENMFWYRQDPGLGLRLIYFSYDVKMKEKGDIPEGYSVSREKKERFSLILESASTNQTSMYLCASSLFGRGSEQYFGPGTRLTVT.

The chain links TRBV19 to TRBJ2-1; TRBD1 matches at 7 bases. V lost 5 bases to trimming and J lost 15 bases; unmatched junction nucleotides: 10. The CDR3 sequence is 12 residues long. Germline V lookup: CDR1 LNHDA, CDR2 SQIVND (reference sequence). Here the CDR3 reads CASSPGQFGWFF. For the CDR3, the DNA is TGTGCCAGTAGTCCGGGACAGTTCGGCTGGTTCTTC. Together with reference TRBV19 and TRBJ2-1, the CDR3 gives the full variable domain: DGGITQSPKYLFRKEGQNVTLSCEQNLNHDAMYWYRQDPGQGLRLIYYSQIVNDFQKGDIAEGYSVSREKKESFPLTVTSAQKNPTAFYLCASSPGQFGWFFGPGTRLTVL.

The chain combines TRBV2 with TRBJ2-7; D unresolved. The V end was cut by 4 bases, the J end by 2 bases, with 12 bases between. The germline V gene has CDR1 SNHLY and CDR2 FYNNEI. The CDR3 totals 14 residues. The CDR3 region has the DNA TGTGCCAGCAGTGCCCAAACTTCCACCTACGAGCAGTACTTC. It specifies CASSAQTSTYEQYF. The entire variable domain, with the rest obtained from reference TRBV2 and TRBJ2-7, is as follows: EPEVTQTPSHQVTQMGQEVILRCVPISNHLYFYWYRQILGQKVEFLVSFYNNEISEKSEIFDDQFSVERPDGSNFTLKIRSTKLEDSAMYFCASSAQTSTYEQYFGPGTRLTVT.

The V and J genes are TRBV28 and TRBJ1-2; no firm D call. Trimming removed 4 bases at V and 4 bases at J, with 10 bases between. Per germline, CDR1 MDHEN and CDR2 SYDVKM. The CDR3 runs to 13 residues. CDR3 protein: CASSSGNGYGYTF. DNA of the CDR3: TGTGCCAGCAGTTCCGGGAACGGCTATGGCTACACCTTC.